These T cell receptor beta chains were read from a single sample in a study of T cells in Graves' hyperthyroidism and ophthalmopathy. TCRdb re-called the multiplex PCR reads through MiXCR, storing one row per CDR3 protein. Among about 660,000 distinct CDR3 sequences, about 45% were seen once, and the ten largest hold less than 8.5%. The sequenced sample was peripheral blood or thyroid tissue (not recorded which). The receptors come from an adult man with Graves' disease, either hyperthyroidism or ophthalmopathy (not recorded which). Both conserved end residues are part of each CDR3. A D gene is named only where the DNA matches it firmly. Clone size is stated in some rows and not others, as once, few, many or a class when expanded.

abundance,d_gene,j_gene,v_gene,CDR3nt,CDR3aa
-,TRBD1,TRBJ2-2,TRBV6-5,TGTGCCAGCAACAGGGGGCTGGCCGGGGAGCTGTTTTTT,CASNRGLAGELFF
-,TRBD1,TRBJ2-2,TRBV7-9,TGTGCCAGCAGCCAGGACAGGGGGCGCGCCGGGGAGCTGTTTTTT,CASSQDRGRAGELFF
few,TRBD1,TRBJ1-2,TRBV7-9,TGTGCCAGCAGCTTAGGGACAGGCCGCTCTAACTATGGCTACACCTTC,CASSLGTGRSNYGYTF
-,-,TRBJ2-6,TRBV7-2,TGTGCCAGCAGCCAAGTTAGGAGTTCACAGGGAAGGTCCGGGGCCAACGTCCTGACTTTC,CASSQVRSSQGRSGANVLTF
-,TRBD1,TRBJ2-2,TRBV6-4,TGTGCCAGCAGTTCCCCAGGGGGCGGCGGGGAGCTGTTTTTT,CASSSPGGGGELFF
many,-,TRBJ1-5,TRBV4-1,TGCGCCAGCAGCCAACCTTGGGATCAGCCCCAGCATTTT,CASSQPWDQPQHF
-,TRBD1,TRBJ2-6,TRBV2,TGTGCCAGCAGCGGAAACAGGGGGCAGTTTTTTTCGGCTGGGGCCAACGTCCTGACTTTC,CASSGNRGQFFSAGANVLTF
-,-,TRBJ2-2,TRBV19,TGTGCCAGCTCAGGACGGAAGAACACCGGGGAGCTGTTTTTT,CASSGRKNTGELFF
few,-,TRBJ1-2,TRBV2,TGTGCCAGCATAGGAGTCCCTTCGTATGGCTACACCTTC,CASIGVPSYGYTF
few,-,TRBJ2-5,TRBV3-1,TGTGCCAGCAGCCAAGGATGGTACCAAGAGACCCAGTACTTC,CASSQGWYQETQYF
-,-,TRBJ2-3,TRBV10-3,TGTGCCATCAGCAGACAGGTCACAGATACGCAGTATTTT,CAISRQVTDTQYF
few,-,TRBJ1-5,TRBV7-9,TGTGCCAGCAGTTTAGACCCAGGGGGCAATCAGCCCCAGCATTTT,CASSLDPGGNQPQHF
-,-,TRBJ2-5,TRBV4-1,TGCGCCAGCAGCCCCCGACTACAAGAGACCCAGTACTTC,CASSPRLQETQYF
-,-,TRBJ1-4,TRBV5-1,TGCGCCAGCAGCTTTTTGGGGGCAGCTAATGAAAAACTGTTTTTT,CASSFLGAANEKLFF
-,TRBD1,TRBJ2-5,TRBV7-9,TGTGCCAGCAGCTCGGGACAGGGGTCCCAAGAGACCCAGTACTTC,CASSSGQGSQETQYF
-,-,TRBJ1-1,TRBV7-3,TGCGCCAGCAGCCAATTTTGGATCATGAACACTGAAGCTTTCTTT,CASSQFWIMNTEAFF
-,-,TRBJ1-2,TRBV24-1,TGTGCCACCGGGGGAGTGGGCCAGCCCTATGGCTACACCTTC,CATGGVGQPYGYTF
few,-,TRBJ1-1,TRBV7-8,TGTGCCAGCAGCTTCCGGATGACAGGCTTTATTGGAGCTTTCTTT,CASSFRMTGFIGAFF
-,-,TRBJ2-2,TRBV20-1,TGCAGTGCGTTTCTGGGAAGGGATGGGACCGGGGAGCTGTTTTTT,CSAFLGRDGTGELFF
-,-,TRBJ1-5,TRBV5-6,TGTGTCAGCAGCTTGGGTAGGGGCCGGCCCCAGCATTTT,CVSSLGRGRPQHF
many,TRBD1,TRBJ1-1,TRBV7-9,TGTGCCAGCAGCCAGGGGGCGGTGAACACTGAAGCTTTCTTT,CASSQGAVNTEAFF
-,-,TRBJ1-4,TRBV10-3,TGTGCCAGCAGTACAGGCTCCCCTAATGAAAAACTGTTTTTT,CASSTGSPNEKLFF
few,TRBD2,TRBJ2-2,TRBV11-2,TGTGCCAGCAGCCCCGGGACTAAAAACACCGGGGAGCTGTTTTTT,CASSPGTKNTGELFF
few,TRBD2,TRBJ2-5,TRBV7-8,TGCGCCAGCAGCGGGGGGGAGGAGACCCAGTACTTC,CASSGGEETQYF
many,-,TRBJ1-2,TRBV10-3,TGTGCCATCAGTGAGCCGCCCGCACGATCACAGTCCGGCTATGGCTACACCTTC,CAISEPPARSQSGYGYTF
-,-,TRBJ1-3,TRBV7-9,TGTGCCAGCAGCTCTACAGGGAAGGGCGGTCTTTCTGGAAACACCATATATTTT,CASSSTGKGGLSGNTIYF
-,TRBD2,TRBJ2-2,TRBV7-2,TGTGCCAGCAGCCAAGTTAGCGGGGTTGGCGGGGAGCTGTTTTTT,CASSQVSGVGGELFF
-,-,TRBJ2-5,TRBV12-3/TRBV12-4,TGTGCCAGCAGCTTAGGGGGGCAGAGACAAGAGACCCAGTACTTC,CASSLGGQRQETQYF
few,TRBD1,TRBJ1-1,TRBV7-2,TGTGCCAGCAGCCCCCGGGACAGGGATGAAGCTTTCTTT,CASSPRDRDEAFF
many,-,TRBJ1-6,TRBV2,TGTGCCAGCACACCCGTCCTCAGTAATTCACCCCTCCACTTT,CASTPVLSNSPLHF
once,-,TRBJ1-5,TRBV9,TGTGTCAGCAACGTAGCGGATAATCAGCCCCAGCATTTT,CVSNVADNQPQHF
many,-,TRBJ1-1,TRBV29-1,TGCAGCGTTGAAGAAGGGGGGGCTGAAGCTTTCTTT,CSVEEGGAEAFF
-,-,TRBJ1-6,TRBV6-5,TGTGCCAGCAGTTACACTCCAGGGCAAGGTTCACCCCTCCACTTT,CASSYTPGQGSPLHF
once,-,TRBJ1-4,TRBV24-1,TGTGCCACCAGTGATTCTGGCGGGAGGGCCGGGAATGAAAAACTGTTTTTT,CATSDSGGRAGNEKLFF
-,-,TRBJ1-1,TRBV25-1,TGTGCCAGCAGTGTACACCAGGGCACTGAAGCTTTCTTT,CASSVHQGTEAFF